This record looks at one T cell receptor (beta chain) sequence and its context. The data were taken from a study of blood T cell repertoires in COVID-19. Authors' processing steps: It was from reference gene primer amplification that nucleated cell counts were estimated. The repertoire was sequenced with immunoSEQ multiplex PCR; TCRdb's copy has only in-frame clones and lacks some. V and J calls and clone size are given by that table; D and trimming were obtained from the DNA. The data show about 260,000 clones, around 86% seen once. This TCR derives from a man in his forties with active or convalescent COVID-19. Sequencing was carried out using peripheral blood.

The CDR3 reads CASTDLGAGLNQPQHF. CDR3 DNA sequence: TGTGCCAGTACCGATTTAGGGGCAGGGCTAAATCAGCCCCAGCATTTT. V is TRBV19 and J is TRBJ1-5; D is possibly TRBD1 (5 bases). V was shortened by 7 bases and J by 4 bases, with 20 bases between the two germline ends. The CDR3 length is 16 residues. Germline assignment: CDR1 LNHDA and CDR2 SQIVND (reference sequence).